The 29 T cell receptor beta chains reported below all come from one sample, sequenced in a study of blood T cell repertoires in COVID-19. Libraries were prepared by immunoSEQ multiplex PCR; TCRdb keeps only in-frame clonotypes and omits some of them. The repertoire holds about 250,000 clones, about nine tenths seen once, with about 3% in the top ten. Sequenced input: peripheral blood. These receptors originate from a woman in her thirties with active or convalescent COVID-19.

This rearrangement joins TRBV5-1 to TRBJ2-1; 8 nucleotides match TRBD2. V shed 2 bases, J shed 7 bases, and the junction held 5 bases outside the gene matches. The CDR3 length is 14 residues. Germline assignment: CDR1 SGHRS and CDR2 YFSETQ. CDR3 DNA: TGCGCCAGCAGCTTCACAGCGGGGGTGAATGAGCAGTTCTTC. Translating gives CASSFTAGVNEQFF.

This clone appeared a few times. The chain carries TRBV11-3 and TRBJ1-1; 9 bases agree with TRBD1. After removal of 5 bases from V and 3 bases from J, the junction contained 10 bases not matched to a gene. Germline V gene data show CDR1 as SGHNT and CDR2 as YENEEA. This CDR3 is built from 16 residues. The CDR3 sequence: CASSHGQGRGDTEAFF. The CDR3 DNA sequence: TGTGCCAGCAGCCACGGACAGGGGCGAGGTGACACTGAAGCTTTCTTT.

Concerning this clone itself: This CDR3 is also generated by other DNA sequences in the sample. The chain combines TRBV7-2 with TRBJ1-5; 8 nucleotides match TRBD1. Per the germline V gene, CDR1 is SGHTA and CDR2 is FQGNSA. The V segment lost 5 bases and the J segment 3 bases; nucleotides outside the gene matches: 3. The CDR3 runs to 14 residues. The CDR3 DNA is TGTGCCAGCAGCCCGGGACAGGCCAATCAGCCCCAGCATTTT. This translates into CASSPGQANQPQHF.

The J gene is TRBJ1-5, the V gene TRBV28, with 7 bases lining up with TRBD1. The CDR3 runs 17 residues. J was trimmed by 1 base and V by 2 bases; bases with no gene match: 8. CDR1 and CDR2 (germline): MDHEN, SYDVKM. This CDR3 reads CASSLPRQGTSNQPQHF. The CDR3 coding sequence is TGTGCCAGCAGTTTACCCCGACAGGGAACGAGCAATCAGCCCCAGCATTTT.

This chain connects TRBV2 to TRBJ1-2; 9 bases are a match to TRBD1. Germline CDR1 and CDR2: SNHLY and FYNNEI. The CDR3 has 15 amino acids. The V gene end was trimmed by 6 bases and the J gene end by 3 bases; junction bases not matched to a gene: 8. The CDR3 loop reads CASSPGTGWDYGYTF. In DNA form, the CDR3 reads TGTGCCAGCAGCCCCGGGACAGGGTGGGACTATGGCTACACCTTC.

The V and J genes are TRBV19 and TRBJ1-2; TRBD1 matches 12 bases. This CDR3 spans 17 amino acids. The ends lost 4 bases at V and 5 bases at J; junction bases unmatched: 11. Germline assignment: CDR1 LNHDA and CDR2 SQIVND (reference sequence). This CDR3 reads CASSTVRDRGLSYGYTF. CDR3 bases: TGTGCCAGTAGTACCGTCCGGGACAGGGGGCTATCGTATGGCTACACCTTC.

The CDR3 DNA reads TGTGCCAGCACTAGGGGTGCTAACTATGGCTACACCTTC. It is translated as CASTRGANYGYTF. V gene TRBV28 combines with J gene TRBJ1-2; a possible D gene is TRBD1 (5 bases). Trimming took off 7 bases at V and 0 bases at J, with 9 bases between the two ends. In germline, CDR1 is MDHEN, CDR2 SYDVKM. This CDR3 spans 13 amino acids.

J is TRBJ1-2 and V is TRBV21-1; TRBD1 is the table's D call and was not checked against the DNA. TRBV21-1 constitutes a pseudogene. The CDR3 is 14 residues long. The chain's CDR3 is CASSKGAGWNGYTF. The CDR3 nucleotides are TGTGCCAGCAGCAAAGGGGCAGGATGGAATGGCTACACCTTC.

The J gene is TRBJ2-6, the V gene TRBV6-2 or TRBV6-3; TRBD2 might be the D (6 bases). This CDR3 has 16 residues. V lost 2 bases and J lost 3, with 11 bases in between. Germline CDR1 reads MNHEY; CDR2 reads SVGEGT. CDR3 DNA sequence: TGTGCCAGCAGTTACGGCGGGGAAGGTGGGGCCAACGTCCTGACTTTC. Translating it yields CASSYGGEGGANVLTF.

This chain connects TRBV24-1 to TRBJ1-2; 8 bases fit TRBD1. J was trimmed by 6 bases and V by 8 bases; bases with no gene match: 7. The CDR3 is made up of 13 amino acids. The germline V gene encodes CDR1 KGHDR and CDR2 SFDVKD. The CDR3, as DNA: TGTGCCACCACCAATGACAGGGGTGATGGCTACACCTTC. As protein: CATTNDRGDGYTF.

The J gene is TRBJ2-3, the V gene TRBV2, with TRBD2 as a possible D gene (5 bases). V was trimmed by 6 bases and J by 6 bases, leaving 7 bases between them. The CDR3 contains 11 residues. Germline CDR1 reads SNHLY; CDR2 reads FYNNEI. As DNA, the CDR3 is TGTGCCAGCAGCGGGATTGATACGCAGTATTTT. Its protein is CASSGIDTQYF.

The gene calls are TRBV20-1 and TRBJ2-2; D unclear. Looked up from germline, CDR1 is DFQATT and CDR2 is SNEGSKA (reference sequence). The CDR3 extends over 12 amino acids. V shed 3 bases and J shed 6 bases, with 8 bases lying between them. The CDR3 DNA reads as TGCAGTGCTAGTGCCGGGTCCGGGGAGCTGTTTTTT. It translates to CSASAGSGELFF.

J is TRBJ2-1 and V is TRBV29-1; no definite D call. CDR3 length: 11 residues. Germline V CDR1 and CDR2: SQVTM, ANQGSEA. The ends were cut back, 7 bases at V and 7 bases at J, with 11 bases in the middle. CDR3 DNA: TGCAGCGGACTGACGGCGAATGAGCAGTTCTTC. It yields the protein CSGLTANEQFF.

This chain connects TRBV28 to TRBJ2-7, with 9 positions matching TRBD1. The CDR3 extends over 15 amino acids. Trimming cost V 6 bases and J 3 bases; bases outside gene matches: 9. CDR1 is MDHEN, CDR2 SYDVKM, per germline. For the CDR3, the DNA is TGTGCCAGCAGCTCCAGGACAGGGGTTAGCTACGAGCAGTACTTC. Encoded protein: CASSSRTGVSYEQYF.

The chain combines TRBV7-9 with TRBJ1-1; D is ambiguous. Germline V gene lookup returns CDR1 SEHNR and CDR2 FQNEAQ (reference sequence). The CDR3 consists of 13 residues. V gave up 1 base and J gave up 5 bases, with 8 bases separating them. The CDR3 coding sequence is TGTGCCAGCAGCTTAGAAAGTGAGACTGAAGCTTTCTTT. This codes for CASSLESETEAFF.

V and J are TRBV5-5 and TRBJ2-6, with D tentatively TRBD1 (5 bases). Germline V gene lookup returns CDR1 SGHKS and CDR2 YYEKEE (reference sequence). V dropped 0 bases and J dropped 8 bases, with 9 bases sitting between them. The CDR3 is made up of 14 amino acids. The CDR3 coding sequence is TGTGCCAGCAGCTTGGATCCAGGGACCAACGTCCTGACTTTC. Encoded protein: CASSLDPGTNVLTF.

The chain has TRBV5-1 and TRBJ1-5; D perhaps matches TRBD1 (5 bases). This CDR3 has 14 residues. V was cut by 0 bases and J by 8 bases, with 12 bases left in between. Per the germline V gene, CDR1 is SGHRS and CDR2 is YFSETQ. CDR3 bases: TGCGCCAGCAGCTTGGTTGGAGGGGAGGAGCCCCAGCATTTT. The encoded protein is CASSLVGGEEPQHF.

This clone has just one count. The rearrangement links TRBV10-3 to TRBJ2-5; TRBD1 matches 7 bases. The CDR3 has 15 residues. J gave up 3 bases and V 2 bases, and 6 bases lay outside the gene matches. CDR1 and CDR2 from the germline V gene are ENHRY and SYGVKD. CDR3 amino acids: CAISEPNTGEETQYF. The CDR3 coding sequence is TGTGCCATCAGTGAGCCAAACACAGGGGAAGAGACCCAGTACTTC.

The rearrangement joins TRBV7-9 to TRBJ2-7; D is undetermined. The germline V and J ends were trimmed by 3 bases and 2 bases, with 11 bases remaining between them. CDR1 and CDR2 (germline): SEHNR, FQNEAQ (reference sequence). The CDR3 is 14 amino acids. The CDR3 loop is CASSLFLDPYEQYF. Written as DNA, the CDR3 is TGTGCCAGCAGCTTGTTCCTAGACCCCTACGAGCAGTACTTC.

The chain combines TRBV18 with TRBJ2-1, with D possibly being TRBD2 (6 bases). The length of the CDR3 is 13 residues. Looked up from germline, CDR1 is KGHSH and CDR2 is LQKENI. The V end was cut by 2 bases, the J end by 8 bases, with 10 bases between. The CDR3 reads CASSPGGGYEQFF. CDR3 DNA sequence: TGTGCCAGCTCACCAGGAGGAGGGTATGAGCAGTTCTTC.

The rearrangement joins TRBV3-1 (or the pseudogene TRBV3-2) to TRBJ2-7; D is possibly TRBD1 (6 bases). Trimming cost V 0 bases and J 7 bases, with 37 bases left between them. From germline, CDR1 is LGHDT and CDR2 YNNKEL (reference sequence). The CDR3 consists of 22 residues. The DNA of the CDR3 is TGTGCCAGCAGCCAAGATATCGTCTTATTAGAACAGGGCAGCCCCCAAATAGGGGAGCAGTACTTC. Protein sequence: CASSQDIVLLEQGSPQIGEQYF.

The chain recombines TRBV28 with TRBJ2-7; 8 nucleotides align to TRBD2. Germline CDR1 MDHEN, CDR2 SYDVKM. The CDR3 spans 15 residues. J was trimmed by 5 bases and V by 2 bases; bases with no gene match: 8. The CDR3 nucleotides are TGTGCCAGCAGTTTACCTCGGGGGGGTCTCGACGAGCAGTACTTC. Its protein product is CASSLPRGGLDEQYF. Full variable domain (remainder filled in from reference TRBV28 and TRBJ2-7): DVKVTQSSRYLVKRTGEKVFLECVQDMDHENMFWYRQDPGLGLRLIYFSYDVKMKEKGDIPEGYSVSREKKERFSLILESASTNQTSMYLCASSLPRGGLDEQYFGPGTRLTVT.

As for this clone: One end of the junction is discordant with germline, which a read error may explain. The chain is built from TRBV7-9 and TRBJ2-6; D is perhaps TRBD1 (6 bases). Per the germline V gene, CDR1 is SEHNR and CDR2 is FQNEAQ (reference sequence). This CDR3 spans 16 amino acids. CDR3: CASTTNRASGANVLTF. CDR3 coding DNA: TGTGCCAGCACCACTAACAGGGCCTCTGGAGCCAACGTCCTGACTTTC. Variable domain in full (rest from reference TRBV7-9 and TRBJ2-6): DTGVSQNPRHKITKRGQNVTFRCDPISEHNRLYWYRQTLGQGPEFLTYFQNEAQLEKSRLLSDRFSAERPKGSFSTLEIQRTEQGDSAMYLCASTTNRASGANVLTFGAGSRLTVL.

This clone was seen only a few times. The chain joins TRBV2 to TRBJ1-5; D ambiguous. Germline V gives CDR1 SNHLY, CDR2 FYNNEI. V lost 6 bases and J lost 6, with 15 bases in between. CDR3 length equals 14 residues. The CDR3 DNA sequence: TGTGCCAGCAGAGACCTCGGGGTCTCTCAGCCCCAGCATTTT. Translated: CASRDLGVSQPQHF.

This clone was seen a single time. V and J are TRBV20-1 and TRBJ1-2; tentative D call: TRBD1 (5 bases). Germline V gene sequence: CDR1 DFQATT, CDR2 SNEGSKA (reference sequence). V gave up 3 bases and J gave up 4 bases, with 9 bases separating them. CDR3 size: 12 residues. This chain's CDR3 is CSASYRSYGYTF. DNA for the CDR3: TGCAGTGCTAGTTACAGGTCCTATGGCTACACCTTC.

The chain joins TRBV6-4 to TRBJ2-1, with 11 bases that match TRBD2. The CDR3 has 14 amino acids. The ends lost 4 bases at V and 11 bases at J; junction bases unmatched: 7. The germline V gene encodes CDR1 MRHNA and CDR2 SNTAGT. The CDR3: CASSAETSGDKQFF. The CDR3 nucleotides are TGTGCCAGCAGTGCAGAGACTAGCGGGGACAAGCAGTTCTTC.

The V call is TRBV3-1 (or the pseudogene TRBV3-2), the J call TRBJ2-4; 10 nucleotides line up with TRBD2. The germline V gene has CDR1 LGHDT and CDR2 YNNKEL (reference sequence). V lost 0 bases, J lost 4 bases, and 9 bases stayed unmatched. The CDR3 loop spans 18 amino acids. The CDR3 region is CASSQETSGGAEKNIQYF. The DNA of the CDR3 is TGTGCCAGCAGCCAAGAAACCAGCGGGGGGGCCGAGAAAAACATTCAGTACTTC.

The CDR3 bases are TGTGCCAGCAGTCCAACCCTCCCTCGGACTGAAGCTTTCTTT. Translated, it gives CASSPTLPRTEAFF. The gene calls are TRBV6-5 and TRBJ1-1, with D unclear. Germline V gives CDR1 MNHEY, CDR2 SVGAGI. Trimming removed 5 bases from V and 5 bases from J, with 15 bases in between. The CDR3 covers 14 residues.

This clone was recorded a few times. The chain links TRBV12-5 to TRBJ1-2; a possible D gene is TRBD1 (5 bases). CDR3 length: 19 residues. V dropped 6 bases and J dropped 6 bases, with 32 bases sitting between them. CDR1 and CDR2 from the germline V gene are LGHNT and FRNRAP. The CDR3 here is CASGLVILQGYEASNGYTF. CDR3 nucleotide sequence: TGTGCTAGTGGGCTGGTAATCCTCCAGGGATATGAGGCCTCAAATGGCTACACCTTC.